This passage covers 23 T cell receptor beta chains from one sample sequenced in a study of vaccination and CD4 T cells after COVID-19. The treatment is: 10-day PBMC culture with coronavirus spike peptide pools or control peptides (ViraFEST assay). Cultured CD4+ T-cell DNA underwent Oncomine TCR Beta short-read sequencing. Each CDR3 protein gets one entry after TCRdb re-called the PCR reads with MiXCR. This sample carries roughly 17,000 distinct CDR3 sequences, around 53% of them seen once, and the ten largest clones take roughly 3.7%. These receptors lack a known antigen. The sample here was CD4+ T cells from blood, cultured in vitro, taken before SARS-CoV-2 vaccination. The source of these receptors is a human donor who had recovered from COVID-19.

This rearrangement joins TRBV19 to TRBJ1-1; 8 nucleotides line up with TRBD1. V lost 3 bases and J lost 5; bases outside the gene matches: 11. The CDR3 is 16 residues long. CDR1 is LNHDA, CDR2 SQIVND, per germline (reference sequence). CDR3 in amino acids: CASSMARGLGSTEAFF. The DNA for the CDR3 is TGTGCCAGTAGTATGGCCAGGGGGCTAGGGTCGACTGAAGCTTTCTTT.

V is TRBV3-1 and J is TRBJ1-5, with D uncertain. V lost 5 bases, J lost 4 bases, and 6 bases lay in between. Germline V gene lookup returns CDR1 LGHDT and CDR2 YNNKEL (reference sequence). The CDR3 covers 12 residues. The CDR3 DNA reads TGTGCCAGCAGCTTCAGAAATCAGCCCCAGCATTTT. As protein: CASSFRNQPQHF.

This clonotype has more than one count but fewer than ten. The CDR3 nucleotides read TGTGCCAGCAGTGCGTACGGGACTAGCGGGCTTAGCTCCTACGAGCAGTACTTC. Its translation: CASSAYGTSGLSSYEQYF. The rearrangement joins TRBV27 to TRBJ2-7; TRBD2 aligns across 12 bases. CDR1 is MNHEY and CDR2 is SMNVEV in the germline V gene (reference sequence). The CDR3 length is 18 residues. The junction had 11 bases not matched to a gene; V was cut back by 5 bases and J by 0 bases.

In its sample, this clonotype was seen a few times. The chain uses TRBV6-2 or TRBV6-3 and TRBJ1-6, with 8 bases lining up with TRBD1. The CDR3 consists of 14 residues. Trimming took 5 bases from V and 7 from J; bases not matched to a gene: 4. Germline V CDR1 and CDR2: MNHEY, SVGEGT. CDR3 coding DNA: TGTGCCAGCAGTCCAGGGGGCGAGAATTCACCCCTCCACTTT. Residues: CASSPGGENSPLHF.

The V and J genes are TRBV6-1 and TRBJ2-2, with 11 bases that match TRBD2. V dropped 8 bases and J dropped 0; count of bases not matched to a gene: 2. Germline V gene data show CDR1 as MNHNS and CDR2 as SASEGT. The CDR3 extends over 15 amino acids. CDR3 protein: CASRTSGPNTGELFF. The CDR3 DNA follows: TGTGCCAGCCGGACTAGCGGGCCGAACACCGGGGAGCTGTTTTTT.

CDR3 sequence: CASRRRTGRSGNTIYF. The DNA of the CDR3 is TGTGCCAGCAGGCGAAGGACAGGCCGCTCTGGAAACACCATATATTTT. The chain uses TRBV6-2 or TRBV6-3 and TRBJ1-3, with 7 bases aligning to TRBD1. V was clipped by 6 bases and J by 0 bases; unmatched bases: 8. Germline V gives CDR1 MNHEY, CDR2 SVGEGT. The CDR3 is 16 amino acids.

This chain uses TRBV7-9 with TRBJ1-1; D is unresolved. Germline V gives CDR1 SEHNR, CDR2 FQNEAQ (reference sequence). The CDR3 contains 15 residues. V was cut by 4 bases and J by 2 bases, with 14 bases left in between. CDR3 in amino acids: CASSSDTQVNTEAFF. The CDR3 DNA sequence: TGTGCCAGCAGCTCTGACACTCAGGTAAACACTGAAGCTTTCTTT.

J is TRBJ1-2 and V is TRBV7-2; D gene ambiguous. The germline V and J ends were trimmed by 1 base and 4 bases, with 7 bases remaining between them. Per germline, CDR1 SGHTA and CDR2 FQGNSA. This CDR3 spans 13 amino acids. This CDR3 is CASSLGASYGYTF. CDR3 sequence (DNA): TGTGCCAGCAGCTTAGGGGCGAGCTATGGCTACACCTTC.

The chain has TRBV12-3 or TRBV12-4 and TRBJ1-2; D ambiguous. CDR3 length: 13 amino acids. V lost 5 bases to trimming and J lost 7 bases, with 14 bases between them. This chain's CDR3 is CASSPSGKSGYTF. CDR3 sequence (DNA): TGTGCCAGCAGTCCCTCGGGAAAGAGTGGCTACACCTTC.

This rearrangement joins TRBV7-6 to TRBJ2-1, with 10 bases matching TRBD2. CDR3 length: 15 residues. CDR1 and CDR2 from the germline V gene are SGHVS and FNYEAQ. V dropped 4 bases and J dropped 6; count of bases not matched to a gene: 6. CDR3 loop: CASSSSSGRVNEQFF. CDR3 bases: TGTGCCAGCAGCTCCTCTAGCGGGAGAGTCAATGAGCAGTTCTTC.

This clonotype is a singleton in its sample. The CDR3 sequence: CATSDWTGFTDTQYF. As DNA, the CDR3 is TGTGCCACCAGTGATTGGACAGGATTCACAGATACGCAGTATTTT. The chain has TRBV24-1 and TRBJ2-3; 7 bases line up with TRBD1. V gave up 2 bases and J gave up 2 bases; unmatched junction bases: 3. Germline CDR1 reads KGHDR; CDR2 reads SFDVKD. The CDR3 length is 15 residues.

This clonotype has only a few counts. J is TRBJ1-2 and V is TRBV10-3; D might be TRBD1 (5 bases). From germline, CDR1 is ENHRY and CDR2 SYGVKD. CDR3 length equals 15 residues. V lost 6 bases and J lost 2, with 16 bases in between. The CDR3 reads CAISDLGRSNYGYTF. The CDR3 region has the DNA TGTGCCATCAGCGACCTGGGGCGGTCAAACTATGGCTACACCTTC.

The CDR3 DNA reads as TGTGCCAGCAACCTACTAGCGGGCGCGAACACCGGGGAGCTGTTTTTT. This gives the protein CASNLLAGANTGELFF. This chain joins TRBV6-2 or TRBV6-3 and TRBJ2-2, with TRBD2 identical over 9 bases. J lost 0 bases, V lost 7 bases, and 6 bases had no gene match. Per the germline V gene, CDR1 is MNHEY and CDR2 is SVGEGT. This CDR3 has 16 amino acids.

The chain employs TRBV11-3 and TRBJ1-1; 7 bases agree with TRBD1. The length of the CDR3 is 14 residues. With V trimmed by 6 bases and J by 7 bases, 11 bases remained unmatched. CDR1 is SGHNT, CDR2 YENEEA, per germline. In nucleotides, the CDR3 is TGTGCCAGCAGGCGGGAGGGGGCGGTCAGTGAAGCTTTCTTT. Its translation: CASRREGAVSEAFF.

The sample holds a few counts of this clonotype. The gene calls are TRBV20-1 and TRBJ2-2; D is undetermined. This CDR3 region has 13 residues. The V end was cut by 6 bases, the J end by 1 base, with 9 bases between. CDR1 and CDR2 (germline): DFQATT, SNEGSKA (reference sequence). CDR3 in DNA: TGCAGTGCCCGTCTTGGGAACACCGGGGAGCTGTTTTTT. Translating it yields CSARLGNTGELFF.

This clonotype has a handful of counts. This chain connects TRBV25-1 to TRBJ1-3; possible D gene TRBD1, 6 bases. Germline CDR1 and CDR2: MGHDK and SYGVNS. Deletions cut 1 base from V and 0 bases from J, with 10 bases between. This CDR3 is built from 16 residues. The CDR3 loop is CASSEWAGASGNTIYF. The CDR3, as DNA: TGTGCCAGCAGTGAATGGGCAGGGGCCTCTGGAAACACCATATATTTT.

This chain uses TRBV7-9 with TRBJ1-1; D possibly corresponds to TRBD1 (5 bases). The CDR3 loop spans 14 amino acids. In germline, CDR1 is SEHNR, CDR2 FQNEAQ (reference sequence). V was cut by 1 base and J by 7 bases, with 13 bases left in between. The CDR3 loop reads CASSLDGGMDEAFF. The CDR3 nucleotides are TGTGCCAGCAGCTTAGATGGGGGGATGGATGAAGCTTTCTTT.

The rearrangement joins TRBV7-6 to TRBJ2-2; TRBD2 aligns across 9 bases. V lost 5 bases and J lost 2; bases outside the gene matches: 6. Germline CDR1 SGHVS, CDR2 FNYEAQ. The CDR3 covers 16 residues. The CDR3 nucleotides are TGTGCCAGCAGCGCGTGGGGACTAGCTAACACCGGGGAGCTGTTTTTT. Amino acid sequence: CASSAWGLANTGELFF.

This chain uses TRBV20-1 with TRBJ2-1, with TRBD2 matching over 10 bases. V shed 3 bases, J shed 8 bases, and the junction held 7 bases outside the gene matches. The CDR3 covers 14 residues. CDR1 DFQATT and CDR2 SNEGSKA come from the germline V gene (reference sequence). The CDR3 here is CSASGSGRTYEQFF. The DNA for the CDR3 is TGCAGTGCTAGCGGTAGCGGGAGGACGTATGAGCAGTTCTTC.

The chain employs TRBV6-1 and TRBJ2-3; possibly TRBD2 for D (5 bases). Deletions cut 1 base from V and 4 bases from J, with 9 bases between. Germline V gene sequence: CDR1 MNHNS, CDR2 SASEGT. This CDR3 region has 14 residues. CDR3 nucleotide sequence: TGTGCCAGCAGTGAAGGGCTAGCCTCAGATACGCAGTATTTT. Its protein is CASSEGLASDTQYF.

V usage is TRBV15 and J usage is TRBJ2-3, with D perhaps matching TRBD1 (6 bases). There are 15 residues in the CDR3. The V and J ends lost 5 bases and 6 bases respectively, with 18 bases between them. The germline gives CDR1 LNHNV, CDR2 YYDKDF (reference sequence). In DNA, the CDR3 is TGTGCCACCAGCTGGGCCGGGGTGCAGGGGGATACGCAGTATTTT. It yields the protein CATSWAGVQGDTQYF.

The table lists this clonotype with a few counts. CDR3 loop: CASSAASGRTDTQYF. The CDR3 region has the DNA TGTGCCAGCAGCGCCGCTAGCGGGAGAACAGATACGCAGTATTTT. The chain carries TRBV7-2 and TRBJ2-3; 10 nucleotides agree with TRBD2. The CDR3 spans 15 residues. Germline V gene data show CDR1 as SGHTA and CDR2 as FQGNSA. J gave up 3 bases and V 5 bases, and 5 bases lay outside the gene matches.

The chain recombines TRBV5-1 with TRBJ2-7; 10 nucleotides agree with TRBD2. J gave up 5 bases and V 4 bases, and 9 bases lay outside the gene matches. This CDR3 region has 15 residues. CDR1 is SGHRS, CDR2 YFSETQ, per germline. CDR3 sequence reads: CASSPGLAGVNEQYF. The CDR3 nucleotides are TGCGCCAGCAGCCCGGGGCTAGCGGGAGTGAACGAGCAGTACTTC.